This T cell receptor beta chain was recovered during a study of memory CD4+ T cells and cytomegalovirus serostatus. General study findings and limits: Median bootstrapped AUC for CMV status was around 0.95 originally, roughly 0.92 US-trained.

Germline loops: CDR1 ENHRY, CDR2 SYGVKD. This CDR3 contains 13 residues. The V end lost 0 bases, the J end lost 11 bases, and 11 bases lay between the germline ends. The protocol was immunoSEQ multiplex PCR, while the TCRdb copy is restricted to in-frame clones and leaves out a portion. Here the sample spans about 61,000 clones, more than 75% being singletons. In regard to this clone: Antigen specificity is unknown.

Single viable CD3+CD4+CD8-CD45RO+ cells were sorted as the memory CD4+ T cells. Source material: memory CD4+ T cells from blood. The receptor was derived from an adult in good health and CMV-seronegative. The chain joins TRBV10-3 to TRBJ2-1; no clear D gene. In nucleotides, the CDR3 is TGTGCCATCAGTGAGTCTCACGTGGAGCAGCAGTTCTTC. As protein: CAISESHVEQQFF.